Presented here are 27 T cell receptor beta chains from one specimen sequenced in a study of blood T cells in healthy people across ages. Together with a sample-barcoded 5' primer, a J-beta primer mix was included in a second PCR lasting roughly 6 to 12 cycles. TCRdb reprocessed the 5' RACE reads via MiXCR and lists one record per CDR3 protein. The sample yields more than 700,000 distinct CDR3 sequences, less than 70% seen once. The source material was blood. Every receptor here comes from an elderly man in good health.

This chain connects TRBV6-6 to TRBJ2-3; D not certain. The CDR3 is made up of 16 amino acids. Trimming cost V 2 bases and J 4 bases, with 16 bases left between them. The germline V gene has CDR1 MNHNY and CDR2 SVGAGI (reference sequence). CDR3 sequence reads: CASSYQSIYIADTQYF. The CDR3 DNA is TGTGCCAGCAGTTACCAGTCCATATACATCGCAGATACGCAGTATTTT.

V gene TRBV12-3 or TRBV12-4 combines with J gene TRBJ1-5, with TRBD1 matching 7 bases. This CDR3 is built from 16 residues. V lost 6 bases and J lost 0; bases outside the gene matches: 8. CDR3 sequence (DNA): TGTGCCAGCAGGCTAGGGGGCTCCTATAGCAATCAGCCCCAGCATTTT. This gives the protein CASRLGGSYSNQPQHF.

The chain links TRBV20-1 to TRBJ2-5; D is undetermined. Per the germline V gene, CDR1 is DFQATT and CDR2 is SNEGSKA (reference sequence). The CDR3 is made up of 12 amino acids. The V end was cut by 1 base, the J end by 11 bases, with 14 bases between. CDR3 coding DNA: TGCAGTGCTAGAGGGGCGGCTAGGGTACAGTACTTC. This translates into CSARGAARVQYF.

This sequence joins TRBV10-2 and TRBJ2-3, with TRBD1 as a possible D gene (5 bases). The ends were cut back, 8 bases at V and 0 bases at J, with 27 bases in the middle. From germline, CDR1 is WSHSY and CDR2 SAAADI. There are 19 residues in the CDR3. CDR3 nucleotides: TGCGCCAGCTCCCAAAGGCCCGGACCAGGGCGGTTTAGCACAGATACGCAGTATTTT. It translates to CASSQRPGPGRFSTDTQYF.

This clonotype came up a few times. The V call is TRBV4-2, the J call TRBJ2-5; 10 bases are shared with TRBD1. The J call may not be correct, given that the DNA end is closer to TRBJ2-7. The CDR3 extends over 16 amino acids. Germline V gene lookup returns CDR1 LGHNA and CDR2 YNFKEQ. The CDR3 loop is CASSQGGGQGFYEQYF. The DNA of the CDR3 is TGTGCCAGCAGCCAAGGAGGGGGACAGGGGTTTTACGAGCAGTACTTC.

The J gene is TRBJ2-1, the V gene TRBV24-1; D is tentatively TRBD1 or TRBD2 (5 bases each). CDR3 length: 16 residues. Looked up from germline, CDR1 is KGHDR and CDR2 is SFDVKD. V was pared by 0 bases and J by 7 bases, with 15 bases between. The CDR3 reads CATSDLSLAGTNEQFF. DNA of the CDR3: TGTGCCACCAGTGATTTGAGTTTGGCAGGGACGAATGAGCAGTTCTTC.

The gene calls are TRBV6-5 and TRBJ2-1; a possible D gene is TRBD1 (5 bases). Germline V gene data show CDR1 as MNHEY and CDR2 as SVGAGI. V lost 6 bases, J lost 0 bases, and 12 bases lay in between. The CDR3 has 15 residues. The DNA for the CDR3 is TGTGCCAGCAGATCTTTCCAGGGCTCCTACAATGAGCAGTTCTTC. Its translation: CASRSFQGSYNEQFF.

This clonotype showed up just a few times. The rearrangement uses TRBV6-2 or TRBV6-3 and TRBJ1-4, with D possibly TRBD1 on 5 matching bases. The V gene lost 0 bases and the J gene lost 7 bases, with 18 bases spanning the gap. The CDR3 length is 17 residues. The germline V gene has CDR1 MNHEY and CDR2 SVGEGT. The CDR3, as DNA: TGTGCCAGCAGTTACTCGTATTCCAGGGACGGCGCTGAAAAACTGTTTTTT. Translated: CASSYSYSRDGAEKLFF.

This chain links TRBV29-1 with TRBJ1-1; D is perhaps TRBD1 (5 bases). Germline V gene lookup returns CDR1 SQVTM and CDR2 ANQGSEA. There are 13 residues in the CDR3. V shed 7 bases and J shed 7 bases, with 19 bases lying between them. The CDR3 DNA sequence: TGCAGCGGGGCGGGACTCGAGGGATGTGAAGCTTTCTTT. This codes for CSGAGLEGCEAFF.

The chain couples TRBV3-1 to TRBJ1-6; D unresolved. V dropped 4 bases and J dropped 5 bases, with 9 bases sitting between them. The CDR3 is made up of 14 amino acids. Germline values: CDR1 LGHDT, CDR2 YNNKEL (reference sequence). The CDR3 sequence is CASSRTDDNSPLHF. For the CDR3, the DNA is TGTGCCAGCAGCCGGACGGATGATAATTCACCCCTCCACTTT.

The chain is built from TRBV29-1 and TRBJ2-5; possibly TRBD2 for D (5 bases). The CDR3 spans 12 residues. In germline, CDR1 is SQVTM, CDR2 ANQGSEA. Trimming removed 6 bases from V and 11 bases from J, with 19 bases in between. CDR3 coding DNA: TGCAGCGTGGAGCGGTCCTACAATGAGCAGTACTTC. Protein: CSVERSYNEQYF.

The chain couples TRBV7-2 to TRBJ2-6; TRBD2 aligns across 9 bases. In germline, CDR1 is SGHTA, CDR2 FQGNSA. The CDR3 length is 18 residues. V lost 3 bases to trimming and J lost 1 base; unmatched junction nucleotides: 7. The CDR3 DNA is TGTGCCAGCAGCTTCAGCGGGAGGACCCTATCTGGGGCCAACGTCCTGACTTTC. The encoded protein is CASSFSGRTLSGANVLTF. The complete variable domain, with remaining parts taken from reference TRBV7-2 and TRBJ2-6, reads GAGVSQSPSNKVTEKGKDVELRCDPISGHTALYWYRQSLGQGLEFLIYFQGNSAPDKSGLPSDRFSAERTGGSVSTLTIQRTQQEDSAVYLCASSFSGRTLSGANVLTFGAGSRLTVL.

This clonotype came up a few times. The chain links TRBV13 to TRBJ2-5; 8 nucleotides match TRBD2. J was trimmed by 1 base and V by 3 bases; bases with no gene match: 4. Germline CDR1 PRHDT, CDR2 FYEKMQ (reference sequence). The CDR3 covers 15 residues. Written as DNA, the CDR3 is TGTGCCAGCAGCTTTAGCGGGGCCCCCCAAGAGACCCAGTACTTC. Encoded protein: CASSFSGAPQETQYF. The full variable domain, with the rest looked up from reference TRBV13 and TRBJ2-5, is AAGVIQSPRHLIKEKRETATLKCYPIPRHDTVYWYQQGPGQDPQFLISFYEKMQSDKGSIPDRFSAQQFSDYHSELNMSSLELGDSALYFCASSFSGAPQETQYFGPGTRLLVL.

On this clonotype itself: An end of the junction does not agree with germline; a read error may underlie this. V gene TRBV6-2 or TRBV6-3 combines with J gene TRBJ2-1; 9 nucleotides agree with TRBD1. Germline V lookup: CDR1 MNHEY, CDR2 SVGEGT. This CDR3 is 15 amino acids long. The CDR3 bases are TGTGCCGGCAGTTACGGGACAGGGTTATTTCATGAGCAGTTCTTC. Protein: CAGSYGTGLFHEQFF.

The chain combines TRBV29-1 with TRBJ2-3; a weak D match, TRBD1 (5 bases). The V end was cut by 5 bases, the J end by 0 bases, with 15 bases between. The germline CDR1 and CDR2 sequences are SQVTM and ANQGSEA. CDR3 length equals 15 residues. The CDR3 coding sequence is TGCAGCGTTCCTTCAGGGTCTCGTAGCACAGATACGCAGTATTTT. Its translation is CSVPSGSRSTDTQYF.

The rearrangement uses TRBV6-6 and TRBJ1-2; TRBD1 is a possible D gene (5 bases). V lost 7 bases to trimming and J lost 4 bases, with 10 bases between them. Germline loops: CDR1 MNHNY, CDR2 SVGAGI (reference sequence). The CDR3 has 12 amino acids. This CDR3 reads CASTQGSYGYTF. The DNA of the CDR3 is TGTGCCAGCACCCAGGGTAGCTATGGCTACACCTTC.

V and J are TRBV5-6 and TRBJ2-1; tentatively, D is TRBD1 (6 bases). This CDR3 contains 11 residues. Trimming pared 3 bases from V and 14 bases from J, leaving 12 bases between. CDR1 and CDR2 from the germline V gene are SGHDT and YYEEEE. As DNA, the CDR3 is TGTGCCAGCAGCTATACAGGGAACGAGTTCTTC. The encoded protein is CASSYTGNEFF.

This clonotype came up a few times. This chain links TRBV9 with TRBJ2-5; no reliable D call. Trimming shortened V by 4 bases and J by 5 bases, and 18 bases separated the two germline ends. This CDR3 is 15 amino acids long. Germline V lookup: CDR1 SGDLS, CDR2 YYNGEE. The CDR3 reads CASSPPSGYGETQYF. The CDR3 nucleotides are TGTGCCAGCAGCCCTCCGAGTGGTTACGGGGAGACCCAGTACTTC. The whole variable domain, remainder taken from reference TRBV9 and TRBJ2-5, is DSGVTQTPKHLITATGQRVTLRCSPRSGDLSVYWYQQSLDQGLQFLIQYYNGEERAKGNILERFSAQQFPDLHSELNLSSLELGDSALYFCASSPPSGYGETQYFGPGTRLLVL.

This sequence joins TRBV12-3 or TRBV12-4 and TRBJ2-3, with 10 nucleotides matching TRBD1. The CDR3 loop spans 16 amino acids. Trimming removed 5 bases from V and 14 bases from J; junction bases left unmatched: 19. DNA for the CDR3: TGTGCCAGCAGTAAGCCGGGACAGGGGCTCCACAGATACGCGTATTTT. Translation: CASSKPGQGLHRYAYF.

This chain links TRBV20-1 with TRBJ2-4; 8 nucleotides align to TRBD2. The J call is in doubt because the DNA end fits TRBJ2-7 better. The CDR3 runs to 14 residues. CDR1 and CDR2 (germline): DFQATT, SNEGSKA (reference sequence). The CDR3 here is CSARAQRELREQYF. CDR3 in DNA: TGCAGTGCTAGGGCCCAGCGGGAGTTGCGCGAGCAGTACTTC.

Concerning this clonotype itself: An end of the junction differs from the germline gene, which may be a read error. The J gene is TRBJ1-6, the V gene TRBV7-9, with 9 bases that match TRBD1. Germline V gene lookup returns CDR1 SEHNR and CDR2 FQNEAQ (reference sequence). The CDR3 covers 15 residues. CDR3 sequence: CASSAPGQGGSPPHF. CDR3 coding DNA: TGTGCCAGCAGCGCCCCGGGACAGGGAGGTTCACCCCCCCACTTT.

This chain links TRBV19 with TRBJ2-6; D gene unclear. CDR1 LNHDA and CDR2 SQIVND come from the germline V gene (reference sequence). The CDR3 consists of 14 residues. V lost 7 bases and J 4 bases, leaving 11 bases between the germline ends. DNA of the CDR3: TGTGCCAGTATCTCCGCTGGCGGGGCCAACGTCCTGACTTTC. Its translation is CASISAGGANVLTF.

This clonotype showed up just a few times. The chain has TRBV6-5 and TRBJ2-2; D remains unclear. This CDR3 spans 11 amino acids. Trimming stripped 7 bases from V and 2 bases from J, with 2 bases between. CDR1 and CDR2 from the germline V gene are MNHEY and SVGAGI. CDR3 DNA: TGTGCCAGCACCAACACCGGGGAGCTGTTTTTT. This sequence encodes CASTNTGELFF.

The sample holds a few counts of this clonotype. This chain uses TRBV29-1 with TRBJ1-6, with no clear D. V dropped 5 bases and J dropped 10 bases, with 6 bases sitting between them. From germline, CDR1 is SQVTM and CDR2 ANQGSEA. This CDR3 comprises 10 residues. CDR3 nucleotide sequence: TGCAGCGTTTGGTTATCACCCCTCCACTTT. It encodes CSVWLSPLHF.

CDR3 nucleotide sequence: TGTGCCAGCAGACCAGGGAAGGCTAATGAAAAACTGTTTTTT. It yields the protein CASRPGKANEKLFF. The rearrangement uses TRBV2 and TRBJ1-4, with D possibly TRBD1 on 5 matching bases. Germline V CDR1 and CDR2: SNHLY, FYNNEI. The CDR3 has 14 amino acids. Trimming pared 6 bases from V and 3 bases from J, leaving 11 bases between.

This clonotype was observed a few times. This chain links TRBV5-1 with TRBJ2-6, with 7 bases identical to TRBD1. The trim removed 5 bases at V and 3 bases at J, leaving 5 bases unmatched. The CDR3 is 15 amino acids. Germline V lookup: CDR1 SGHRS, CDR2 YFSETQ. The CDR3 reads CASSSQGVGANVLTF. CDR3 coding DNA: TGCGCCAGCAGTTCTCAGGGGGTTGGGGCCAACGTCCTGACTTTC.

The rearrangement joins TRBV15 to TRBJ2-3; possibly TRBD2 for D (5 bases). The germline V gene encodes CDR1 LNHNV and CDR2 YYDKDF (reference sequence). Trimming removed 4 bases from V and 4 bases from J, with 15 bases in between. The CDR3 consists of 15 residues. The CDR3 loop is CATSINTGSADTQYF. The CDR3 DNA is TGTGCCACCAGCATTAACACCGGTAGCGCAGATACGCAGTATTTT. The whole variable domain, filled in from reference TRBV15 and TRBJ2-3, reads DAMVIQNPRYQVTQFGKPVTLSCSQTLNHNVMYWYQQKSSQAPKLLFHYYDKDFNNEADTPDNFQSRRPNTSFCFLDIRSPGLGDTAMYLCATSINTGSADTQYFGPGTRLTVL.